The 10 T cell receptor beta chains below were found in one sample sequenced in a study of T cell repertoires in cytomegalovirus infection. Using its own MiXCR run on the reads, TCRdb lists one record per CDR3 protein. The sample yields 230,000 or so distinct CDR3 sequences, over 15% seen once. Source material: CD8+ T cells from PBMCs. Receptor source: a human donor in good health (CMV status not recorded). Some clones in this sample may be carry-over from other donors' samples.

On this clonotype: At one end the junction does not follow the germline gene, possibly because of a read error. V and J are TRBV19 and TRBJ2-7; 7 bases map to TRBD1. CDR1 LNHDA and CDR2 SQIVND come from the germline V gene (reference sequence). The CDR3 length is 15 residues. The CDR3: CATSIALGQRYEQYF. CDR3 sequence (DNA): TGTGCCACTAGTATCGCGTTGGGACAGCGCTACGAGCAGTACTTC.

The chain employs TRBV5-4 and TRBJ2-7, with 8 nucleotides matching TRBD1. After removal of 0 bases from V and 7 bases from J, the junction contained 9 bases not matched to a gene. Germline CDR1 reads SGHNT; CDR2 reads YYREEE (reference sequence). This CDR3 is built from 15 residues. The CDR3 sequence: CASSLGTGIYLEQYF. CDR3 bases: TGTGCCAGCAGCTTGGGGACAGGGATATATCTTGAGCAGTACTTC.

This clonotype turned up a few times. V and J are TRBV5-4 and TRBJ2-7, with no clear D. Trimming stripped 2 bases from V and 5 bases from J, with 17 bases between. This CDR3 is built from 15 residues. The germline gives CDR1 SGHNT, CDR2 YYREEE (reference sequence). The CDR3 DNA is TGTGCCAGCAGCTTTATTGATAATCCCGGCGACGAGCAGTACTTC. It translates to CASSFIDNPGDEQYF.

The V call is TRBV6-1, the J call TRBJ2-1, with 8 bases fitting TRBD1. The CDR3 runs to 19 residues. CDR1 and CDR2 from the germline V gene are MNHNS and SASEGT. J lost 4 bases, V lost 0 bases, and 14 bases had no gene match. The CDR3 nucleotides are TGTGCCAGCAGTGAAGCGGCTTATGTCAGACAGGGGATTTACAATGAGCAGTTCTTC. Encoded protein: CASSEAAYVRQGIYNEQFF.

CDR3 region: CASTPGQQETQYF. The DNA for the CDR3 is TGTGCCAGCACCCCGGGACAGCAAGAGACCCAGTACTTC. This chain uses TRBV7-9 with TRBJ2-5, with TRBD1 matching 7 bases. Germline values: CDR1 SEHNR, CDR2 FQNEAQ (reference sequence). The CDR3 has 13 residues. J was trimmed by 2 bases and V by 7 bases; bases with no gene match: 4.

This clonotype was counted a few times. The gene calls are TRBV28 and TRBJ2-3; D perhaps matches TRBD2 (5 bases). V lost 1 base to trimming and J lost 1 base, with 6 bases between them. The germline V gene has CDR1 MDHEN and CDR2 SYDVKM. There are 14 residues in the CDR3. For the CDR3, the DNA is TGTGCCAGCAGTTTATTCGGGGGCACAGATACGCAGTATTTT. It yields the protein CASSLFGGTDTQYF.

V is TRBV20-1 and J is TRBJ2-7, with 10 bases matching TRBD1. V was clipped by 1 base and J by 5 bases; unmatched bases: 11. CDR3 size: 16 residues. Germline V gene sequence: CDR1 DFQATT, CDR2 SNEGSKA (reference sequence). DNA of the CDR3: TGCAGTGCTAGAGGGGGCCCCGGGACAGGGGAAAACGAGCAGTACTTC. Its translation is CSARGGPGTGENEQYF.

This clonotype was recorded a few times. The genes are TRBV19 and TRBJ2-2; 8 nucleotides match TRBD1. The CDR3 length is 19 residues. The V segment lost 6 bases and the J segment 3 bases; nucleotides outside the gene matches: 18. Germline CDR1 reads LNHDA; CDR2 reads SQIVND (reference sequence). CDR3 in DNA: TGTGCCAGTAGCACCCTCTTCCGAACAGGGGGACAAGACACCGGGGAGCTGTTTTTT. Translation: CASSTLFRTGGQDTGELFF.

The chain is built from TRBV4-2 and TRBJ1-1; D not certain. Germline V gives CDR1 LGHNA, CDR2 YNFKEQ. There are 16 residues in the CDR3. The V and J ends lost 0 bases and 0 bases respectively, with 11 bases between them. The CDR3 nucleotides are TGTGCCAGCAGCCAAGATATCGGCGGGGTGAACACTGAAGCTTTCTTT. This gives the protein CASSQDIGGVNTEAFF.

The CDR3 DNA reads TGTGCCAGCAGTGAATATGAGACTTTGGACGAGACCCAGTACTTC. It is translated as CASSEYETLDETQYF. The chain combines TRBV2 with TRBJ2-5; D ambiguous. Trimming shortened V by 2 bases and J by 5 bases, and 15 bases separated the two germline ends. The V gene's germline CDR1 is SNHLY and CDR2 FYNNEI. The CDR3 loop spans 15 amino acids.